These T cell receptor beta chains were read from a single sample in a study of CDR3 diversity in severe acne. TCRdb processed the PCR reads anew with MiXCR; each CDR3 protein has one entry. The table records around 100,000 distinct CDR3 sequences, roughly half of them present only once. Sequenced input: blood. The source of these receptors is a male donor with acne. Each CDR3 is given with its conserved first and last residue. Fields, in order: J gene, clone size, V gene, D gene, CDR3 DNA, CDR3 protein. D genes are given only for firm matches. Some rows mark clone size as missing; the rest say once, few, many or name a class of expanded clone.

TRBJ1-5	medium-sized	TRBV2	-	TGTGCCAGCAGTCCGGCAGGGAATCAGCCCCAGCATTTT	CASSPAGNQPQHF
TRBJ1-2	many	TRBV12-3/TRBV12-4	-	TGTGCCAGCAGTCCCGGGGCTGGTCGTGGCTACACCTTC	CASSPGAGRGYTF
TRBJ1-2	-	TRBV4-2	TRBD1	TGTGCCAGCAGCCAAGGAAGAGGACAGGGGGCTGAAGGCTACACCTTC	CASSQGRGQGAEGYTF
TRBJ2-7	-	TRBV19	TRBD2	TGTGCCAGTAGCACCCTAGGACTAGCGGGGGGCGAGCAGTACTTC	CASSTLGLAGGEQYF
TRBJ2-1	many	TRBV7-3	-	TGTGCCAGCAGCTTAACCGCGGCCAAAGCCGGCAATGAGCAGTTCTTC	CASSLTAAKAGNEQFF
TRBJ2-7	-	TRBV7-6	-	TGTGCCAGCAGCACAAGGGATGGCTCCTACGAGCAGTACTTC	CASSTRDGSYEQYF
TRBJ1-5	medium-sized	TRBV15	-	TGTGCCACCAGCAGAGGACGGATTAGCAATCAGCCCCAGCATTTT	CATSRGRISNQPQHF
TRBJ1-5	many	TRBV12-3/TRBV12-4	-	TGTGCCAGCAGTTTTGATCAGCCCCAGCATTTT	CASSFDQPQHF
TRBJ1-2	-	TRBV20-1	-	TGCAGTGCTAGAGATCTTGCGGACTATGGCTACACCTTC	CSARDLADYGYTF
TRBJ1-4	-	TRBV7-9	-	TGTGCCAGCGGTGAAACTACGGGCGTAGGTGAAAAACTGTTTTTT	CASGETTGVGEKLFF
TRBJ2-7	many	TRBV20-1	TRBD2	TGCAGTGCTACCGGAACTAGCGGGACCTTCTCCTACGAGCAGTACTTC	CSATGTSGTFSYEQYF
TRBJ2-7	-	TRBV6-2/TRBV6-3	TRBD2	TGTGCCAGCAGTTACGGGGGACTAGCGGGAGGGCCTGGGTTGTACGAGCAGTACTTC	CASSYGGLAGGPGLYEQYF
TRBJ2-3	many	TRBV7-6	TRBD1	TGTGCCAGCAGCACCCGACCAGACAGGGGCGGGACCGGCACAGATACGCAGTATTTT	CASSTRPDRGGTGTDTQYF
TRBJ2-7	medium-sized	TRBV5-1	TRBD2	TGCGCCAGCAGCTTGACCACGGGAGGGCTGGTCGGCGACGAGCAGTACTTC	CASSLTTGGLVGDEQYF
TRBJ2-3	-	TRBV25-1	TRBD2	TGTGCCAGCAGTGGTAGGGGACTAGCGGGAGAACGCACAGATACGCAGTATTTT	CASSGRGLAGERTDTQYF
TRBJ2-1	-	TRBV5-8	-	TGTGCCAGCAGCCCCCGGGTAGGACATGAGCAGTTCTTC	CASSPRVGHEQFF
TRBJ1-1	-	TRBV7-8	-	TGTGCCAGCAGCTTAGGGAGTGGGGTTGCGACTGAAGCTCTCTTT	CASSLGSGVATEALF
TRBJ1-6	many	TRBV4-1	-	TGCGCCAGCAGCCAATGGGTAGGGGTAGGGTCACCCCTCCACTTT	CASSQWVGVGSPLHF
TRBJ2-7	-	TRBV20-1	TRBD2	TGCAGTGCTAAAGGACTAGCGGGAGTCTTAATCGAGCAGTACTTC	CSAKGLAGVLIEQYF
TRBJ2-5	-	TRBV29-1	-	TGCACCCCACGGGGGGCTGAAGAGACCCAGTACTTC	CTPRGAEETQYF
TRBJ1-1	-	TRBV6-5	TRBD1	TGTGCCAGCAGTTACTCGGTCGGAGGGGGCAACACTGAAGCTTTCTTT	CASSYSVGGGNTEAFF
TRBJ2-5	-	TRBV7-2	-	TGTGCCAGCAGCTTATTGAGAGGGGTGTGGACGCAAGAGACCCAGTACTTC	CASSLLRGVWTQETQYF
TRBJ1-4	few	TRBV7-2	-	TGTGCCAGCAGCTTAACCTACCCCCGAGGTGGGGAAAAACTGTTTTTT	CASSLTYPRGGEKLFF
TRBJ1-5	few	TRBV6-2/TRBV6-3	-	TGTGCCAGCACGATCGACAGCTATAGCAATCAGCCCCAGCATTTT	CASTIDSYSNQPQHF
TRBJ2-7	many	TRBV6-5	TRBD2	TGTGCCACCGGCCCCGCTAGCGGAACCTACGAGCAGTACTTC	CATGPASGTYEQYF
TRBJ2-7	-	TRBV20-1	-	TGCAGTGCTAGAGGTATCCGGGCCTACGAGCAGTACTTC	CSARGIRAYEQYF
TRBJ2-7	many	TRBV6-5	TRBD1	TGTGCCAGCAGAGGACAGGTCTACGAGCAGTACTTC	CASRGQVYEQYF
TRBJ2-7	-	TRBV28	-	TGTGCCAGCAGTTTATCAGGCCAGCAGGGTTACGAGCAGTACTTC	CASSLSGQQGYEQYF
TRBJ1-5	-	TRBV7-6	-	TGTGCCAGCAGCACCGGACAGCCCCAGCATTTT	CASSTGQPQHF
TRBJ1-5	-	TRBV19	-	TGTGCCAGTAGTGGGGGTTACAATCAGCCCCAGCATTTT	CASSGGYNQPQHF
TRBJ1-6	-	TRBV25-1	-	TGTGCCAGCAGCACAGGGAGCAATCAGCCCCTCCACTTT	CASSTGSNQPLHF
TRBJ2-2	-	TRBV2	TRBD1	TGTGCCAGCAGTGAAGGGTGGGCAGGGGGCGTCAGCGGGGAGCTGTTTTTT	CASSEGWAGGVSGELFF
TRBJ2-5	-	TRBV4-1	-	TGCGCCAGCAGCCAAGTTTTCAGGTCTCCCCAAGAGACCCAGTACTTC	CASSQVFRSPQETQYF
TRBJ2-7	-	TRBV20-1	-	TGCAGTACCAGGACCGACCTAGGCTACGAGCAGAACTTC	CSTRTDLGYEQNF
TRBJ2-7	many	TRBV13	-	TGTGCCAGCAGCTTGAGGCAGGGACTCTCCTACGAGCAGTACTTC	CASSLRQGLSYEQYF
TRBJ1-4	few	TRBV7-9	-	TGTGCCAGCAGCTTAGTAGGGCACCGGGAAAAACTGTTTTTT	CASSLVGHREKLFF
TRBJ1-3	-	TRBV12-3/TRBV12-4	-	TGTGCCAGCAGTTTAGTGGCGGCTGGAAACACCATATATTTT	CASSLVAAGNTIYF
TRBJ2-7	-	TRBV4-1	TRBD2	TGCGCCAGCAGCCAAGGTCGGGGCGGGGGTTACGAGCAGTACTTC	CASSQGRGGGYEQYF
TRBJ2-7	-	TRBV10-3	TRBD1	TGTGCCATCAGGGCCTCGGGACAGGGGGCCTACGAGCAGTACTTC	CAIRASGQGAYEQYF
TRBJ1-2	-	TRBV25-1	-	TGTGCCAGCAGTGAATATGCCCCCGGGTTGGACTATGGCTACACCTTC	CASSEYAPGLDYGYTF